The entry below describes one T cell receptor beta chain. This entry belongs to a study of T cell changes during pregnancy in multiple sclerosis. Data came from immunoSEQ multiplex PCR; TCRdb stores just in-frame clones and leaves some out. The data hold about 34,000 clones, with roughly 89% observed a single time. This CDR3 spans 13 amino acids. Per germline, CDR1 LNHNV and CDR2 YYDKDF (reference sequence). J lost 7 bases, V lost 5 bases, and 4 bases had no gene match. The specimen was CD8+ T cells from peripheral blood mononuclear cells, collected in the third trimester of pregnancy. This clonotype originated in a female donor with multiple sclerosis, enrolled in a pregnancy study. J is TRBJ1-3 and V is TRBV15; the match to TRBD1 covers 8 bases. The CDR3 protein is CATSSRQGNTIYF. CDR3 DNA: TGTGCCACCAGCTCCCGACAGGGGAACACCATATATTTT.